The 15 T cell receptor beta chains below come from one sample, sequenced in a study of T-cell reconstitution after alpha-beta-depleted transplantation in children. Unique molecular identifiers were built into the TCRbeta library. Via MiXCR, TCRdb re-called the PCR reads, giving one row per CDR3 protein. The sample lists approximately 300,000 distinct CDR3 sequences, over 9% occurring once. The source material was PBMCs, sampled before TCRalphabeta/CD19-depleted stem cell transplant. The receptors were sampled from a boy under two years old with acute myeloid leukemia, due to receive a stem cell transplant.

The sample holds many counts of this clonotype. The V gene is TRBV7-6, the J gene TRBJ2-1; D not resolved. The V gene's germline CDR1 is SGHVS and CDR2 FNYEAQ. The CDR3 runs to 12 residues. Trimming left V 5 bases short and J 7 bases short, with 9 bases between. The CDR3 spells CASSRAENEQFF. The CDR3 DNA follows: TGTGCCAGCAGCCGGGCCGAGAATGAGCAGTTCTTC.

The table lists this clonotype with many counts. The chain employs TRBV27 and TRBJ2-3, with 8 bases matching TRBD2. Germline lookup yields CDR1 MNHEY and CDR2 SMNVEV (reference sequence). The V segment lost 5 bases and the J segment 0 bases; nucleotides outside the gene matches: 7. There are 16 residues in the CDR3. CDR3 amino acids: CASSGKRGRSTDTQYF. In DNA form, the CDR3 reads TGTGCCAGCAGTGGCAAGCGGGGGAGAAGCACAGATACGCAGTATTTT.

This clonotype was seen only once. This sequence may be a read error, since a much larger clone differs from it by one base. This chain uses TRBV18 with TRBJ2-3; D gene ambiguous. V lost 2 bases and J 5 bases, leaving 14 bases between the germline ends. Per germline, CDR1 KGHSH and CDR2 LQKENI. There are 15 residues in the CDR3. CDR3 sequence (DNA): TGTGCCAGCTCACCAGTTTCTGTTAAAGGAGATACGCAGTATTTT. It translates to CASSPVSVKGDTQYF.

This clonotype came up many times. CDR3 protein: CATSGGSQETQYF. CDR3 DNA sequence: TGTGCCACCAGTGGAGGCAGTCAAGAGACCCAGTACTTC. V usage is TRBV24-1 and J usage is TRBJ2-5; D is undetermined. Trimming stripped 5 bases from V and 2 bases from J, with 8 bases between. The CDR3 has 13 residues. Per the germline V gene, CDR1 is KGHDR and CDR2 is SFDVKD.

There are many counts of this clonotype. V usage is TRBV12-3 or TRBV12-4 and J usage is TRBJ2-5; D is perhaps TRBD1 or TRBD2 (5 bases each). Trimming pared 5 bases from V and 5 bases from J, leaving 12 bases between. This CDR3 region has 13 residues. The CDR3 coding sequence is TGTGCCAGCAGTAGGGTGGGGGTCGAGACCCAGTACTTC. This sequence encodes CASSRVGVETQYF.

This clonotype occurred many times. V usage is TRBV12-3 or TRBV12-4 and J usage is TRBJ1-1; D is unresolved. Trimming cost V 3 bases and J 11 bases, with 19 bases left between them. The CDR3 sequence is 14 residues long. Written as DNA, the CDR3 is TGTGCCAGCAGTTTCTCTCAGGCTGGCTCAGATGCTTTCTTT. It encodes CASSFSQAGSDAFF.

This clonotype was picked up many times. The chain employs TRBV9 and TRBJ2-7; a weak D match, TRBD1 (6 bases). Germline V CDR1 and CDR2: SGDLS, YYNGEE. The CDR3 is 13 residues long. V was shortened by 0 bases and J by 6 bases, with 10 bases between the two germline ends. CDR3 sequence (DNA): TGTGCCAGCAGCGTAGGCACAGGGCCCGAGCAGTACTTC. Translating it yields CASSVGTGPEQYF.

This sequence joins TRBV20-1 and TRBJ1-2; TRBD1 aligns across 8 bases. Germline V gene lookup returns CDR1 DFQATT and CDR2 SNEGSKA (reference sequence). The CDR3 is 12 residues long. After removal of 5 bases from V and 7 bases from J, the junction contained 6 bases not matched to a gene. The CDR3 DNA reads as TGCAGTGCTCTACAGGGGGAGGGTGGCTACACCTTC. As protein: CSALQGEGGYTF.

This clonotype showed up just a few times. The gene calls are TRBV11-2 and TRBJ1-6, with TRBD1 matching over 7 bases. CDR1 SGHAT and CDR2 FQNNGV come from the germline V gene. Unmatched junction bases numbered 11, after V lost 1 base and J lost 8 bases. The CDR3 has 17 amino acids. CDR3 nucleotide sequence: TGTGCCAGCAGCTTAGGGACCTCGACAGGGTTTGATTCACCCCTCCACTTT. Protein: CASSLGTSTGFDSPLHF.

The J gene is TRBJ2-3, the V gene TRBV18; no definite D call. Germline V lookup: CDR1 KGHSH, CDR2 LQKENI. The CDR3 spans 15 residues. Trimming left V 3 bases short and J 2 bases short, with 12 bases between. DNA for the CDR3: TGTGCCAGCTCACCCGGCATGGCTCCCACAGATACGCAGTATTTT. Translated, it gives CASSPGMAPTDTQYF.

The chain links TRBV7-2 to TRBJ2-6; perhaps TRBD2 as D (5 bases). CDR3 length equals 15 residues. Germline CDR1 reads SGHTA; CDR2 reads FQGNSA. V was clipped by 1 base and J by 1 base, with 5 bases between them. CDR3 protein: CASSLGRSGANVLTF. The CDR3 coding sequence is TGTGCCAGCAGCTTAGGGAGGTCTGGGGCCAACGTCCTGACTTTC.

In this sample, this clonotype turned up many times. The chain combines TRBV28 with TRBJ2-4; 12 nucleotides agree with TRBD2. CDR1 is MDHEN, CDR2 SYDVKM, per germline. J lost 3 bases, V lost 5 bases, and 11 bases had no gene match. This CDR3 contains 18 residues. In nucleotides, the CDR3 is TGTGCCAGCAGTCTTACTCCGGGACTAGCGGGTGGCAAAAACATTCAGTACTTC. Translation: CASSLTPGLAGGKNIQYF. The full variable domain, completed using reference TRBV28 and TRBJ2-4, is DVKVTQSSRYLVKRTGEKVFLECVQDMDHENMFWYRQDPGLGLRLIYFSYDVKMKEKGDIPEGYSVSREKKERFSLILESASTNQTSMYLCASSLTPGLAGGKNIQYFGAGTRLSVL.

This clonotype was seen repeatedly, ten times or more. This rearrangement joins TRBV28 to TRBJ2-5; 7 bases agree with TRBD1. In germline, CDR1 is MDHEN, CDR2 SYDVKM. The J segment lost 2 bases and the V segment lost 0 bases, leaving 3 bases of the junction unmatched. This CDR3 contains 15 residues. The CDR3 coding sequence is TGTGCCAGCAGTTTATGGGACAGGCGACAAGAGACCCAGTACTTC. It specifies CASSLWDRRQETQYF.

This clonotype came up many times. V and J are TRBV10-3 and TRBJ1-1; 8 bases match TRBD1. CDR1 is ENHRY, CDR2 SYGVKD, per germline. The CDR3 sequence is 16 residues long. V shed 0 bases and J 4 bases; nucleotides not matched to a gene: 7. The CDR3 nucleotides are TGTGCCATCAGTGAGTCCCCAGGACAGGGCATCACTGAAGCTTTCTTT. Translating gives CAISESPGQGITEAFF.

This clonotype was recorded at least ten times. This chain's CDR3 is CASSHRLAGVTDTQYF. CDR3 nucleotides: TGTGCCAGCAGTCATCGACTAGCGGGGGTGACAGATACGCAGTATTTT. The V call is TRBV12-3 or TRBV12-4, the J call TRBJ2-3; TRBD2 matches at 12 bases. The ends lost 5 bases at V and 3 bases at J; junction bases unmatched: 6. CDR3 length: 16 amino acids.